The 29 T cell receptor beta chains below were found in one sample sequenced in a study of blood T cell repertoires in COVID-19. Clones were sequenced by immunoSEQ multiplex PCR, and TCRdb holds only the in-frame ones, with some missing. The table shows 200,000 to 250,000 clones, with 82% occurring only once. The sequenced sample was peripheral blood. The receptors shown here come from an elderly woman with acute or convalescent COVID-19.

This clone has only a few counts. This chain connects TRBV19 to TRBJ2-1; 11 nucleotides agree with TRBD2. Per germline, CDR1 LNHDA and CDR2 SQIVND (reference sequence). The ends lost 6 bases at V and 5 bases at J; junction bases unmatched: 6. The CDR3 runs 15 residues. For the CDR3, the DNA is TGTGCCAGTAGCAAGCGACTAGCGGGGAACAATGAGCAGTTCTTC. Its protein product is CASSKRLAGNNEQFF.

CDR3 loop: CASRTGFNYGYTF. CDR3 coding DNA: TGTGCCAGCCGGACAGGATTTAACTATGGCTACACCTTC. The genes are TRBV19 and TRBJ1-2, with 7 bases lining up with TRBD1. The CDR3 runs 13 residues. V dropped 9 bases and J dropped 1; count of bases not matched to a gene: 5. Germline assignment: CDR1 LNHDA and CDR2 SQIVND (reference sequence).

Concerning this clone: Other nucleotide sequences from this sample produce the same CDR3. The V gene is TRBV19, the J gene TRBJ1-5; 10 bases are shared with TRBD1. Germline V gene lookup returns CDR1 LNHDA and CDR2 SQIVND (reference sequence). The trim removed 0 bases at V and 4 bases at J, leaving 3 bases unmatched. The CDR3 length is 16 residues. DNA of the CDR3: TGTGCCAGTAGTATAGAGGGACAGGGGAGGAATCAGCCCCAGCATTTT. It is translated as CASSIEGQGRNQPQHF.

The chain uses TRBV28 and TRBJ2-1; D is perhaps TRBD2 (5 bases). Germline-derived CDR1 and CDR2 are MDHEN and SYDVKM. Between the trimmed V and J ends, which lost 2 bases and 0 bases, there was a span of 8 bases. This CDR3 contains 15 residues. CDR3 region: CASSLMGSSYNEQFF. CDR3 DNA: TGTGCCAGCAGTTTAATGGGGAGCTCCTACAATGAGCAGTTCTTC.

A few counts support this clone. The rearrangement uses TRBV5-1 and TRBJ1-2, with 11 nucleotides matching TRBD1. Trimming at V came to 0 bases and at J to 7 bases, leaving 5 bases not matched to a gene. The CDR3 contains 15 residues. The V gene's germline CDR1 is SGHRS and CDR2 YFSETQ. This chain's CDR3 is CASSLEGQGVLGYTF. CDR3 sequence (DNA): TGCGCCAGCAGCTTGGAGGGACAGGGGGTACTTGGCTACACCTTC.

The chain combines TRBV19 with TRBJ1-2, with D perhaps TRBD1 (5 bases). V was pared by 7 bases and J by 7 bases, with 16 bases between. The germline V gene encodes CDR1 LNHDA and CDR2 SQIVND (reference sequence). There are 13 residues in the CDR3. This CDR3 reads CASMRQGYGGYTF. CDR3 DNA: TGTGCCAGTATGCGGCAGGGTTACGGTGGCTACACCTTC.

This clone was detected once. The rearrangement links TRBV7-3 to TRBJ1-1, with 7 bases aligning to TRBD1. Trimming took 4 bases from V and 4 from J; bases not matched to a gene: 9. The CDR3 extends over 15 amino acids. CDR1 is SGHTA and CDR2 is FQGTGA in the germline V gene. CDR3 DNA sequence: TGTGCCAGCAGCTCTCAGGGGGGTGGTATCACTGAAGCTTTCTTT. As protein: CASSSQGGGITEAFF.

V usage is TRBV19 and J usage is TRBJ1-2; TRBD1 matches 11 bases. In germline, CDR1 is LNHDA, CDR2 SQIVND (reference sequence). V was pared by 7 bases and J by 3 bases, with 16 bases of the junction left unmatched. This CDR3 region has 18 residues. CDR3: CASKRGLGTGGTDYGYTF. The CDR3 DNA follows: TGTGCCAGTAAACGTGGATTAGGGACAGGGGGTACCGACTATGGCTACACCTTC.

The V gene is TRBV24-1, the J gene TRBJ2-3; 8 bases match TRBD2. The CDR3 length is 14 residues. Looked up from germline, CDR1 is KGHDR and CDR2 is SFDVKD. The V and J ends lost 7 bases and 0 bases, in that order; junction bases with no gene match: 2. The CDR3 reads CATSGGGSTDTQYF. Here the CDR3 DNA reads TGTGCCACCAGCGGGGGGGGGAGCACAGATACGCAGTATTTT.

CDR3 in amino acids: CASTLERQPQHF. The CDR3 nucleotides read TGTGCCAGCACCCTCGAGAGGCAGCCCCAGCATTTT. J is TRBJ1-5 and V is TRBV2; no reliable D call. The CDR3 covers 12 residues. V was shortened by 7 bases and J by 7 bases, with 11 bases between the two germline ends. CDR1 and CDR2 from the germline V gene are SNHLY and FYNNEI.

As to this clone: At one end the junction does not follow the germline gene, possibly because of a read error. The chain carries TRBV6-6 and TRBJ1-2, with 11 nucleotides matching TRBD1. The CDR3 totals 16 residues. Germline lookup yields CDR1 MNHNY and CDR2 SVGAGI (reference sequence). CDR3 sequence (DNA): TGTGCCAGCAGCATCACGATTTCCGGGACAGGGGGAGTTGTACCCTTC. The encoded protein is CASSITISGTGGVVPF.

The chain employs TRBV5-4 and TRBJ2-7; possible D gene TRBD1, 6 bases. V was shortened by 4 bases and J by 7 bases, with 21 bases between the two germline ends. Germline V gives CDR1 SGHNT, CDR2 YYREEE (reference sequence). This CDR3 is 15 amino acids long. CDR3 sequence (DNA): TGTGCCAGCAGCCACGATCCGACAGGTGCCCGAGAGCAGTACTTC. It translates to CASSHDPTGAREQYF.

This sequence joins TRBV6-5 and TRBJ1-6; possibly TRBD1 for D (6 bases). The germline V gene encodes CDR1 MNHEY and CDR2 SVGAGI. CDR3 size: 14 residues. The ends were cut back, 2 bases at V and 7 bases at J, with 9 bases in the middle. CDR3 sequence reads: CASSYAGTNSPLHF. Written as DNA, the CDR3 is TGTGCCAGCAGTTACGCCGGGACAAATTCACCCCTCCACTTT.

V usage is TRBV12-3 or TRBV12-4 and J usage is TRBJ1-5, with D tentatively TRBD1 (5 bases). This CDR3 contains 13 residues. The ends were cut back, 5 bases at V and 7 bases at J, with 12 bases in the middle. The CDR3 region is CASSKRGVQPQHF. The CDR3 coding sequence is TGTGCCAGCAGTAAAAGGGGTGTCCAGCCCCAGCATTTT.

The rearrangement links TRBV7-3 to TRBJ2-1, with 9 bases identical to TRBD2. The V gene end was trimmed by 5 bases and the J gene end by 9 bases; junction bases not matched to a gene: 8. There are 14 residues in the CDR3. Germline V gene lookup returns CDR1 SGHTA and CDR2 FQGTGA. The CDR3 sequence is CASSRSGGGTEQFF. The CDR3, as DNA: TGTGCCAGCAGCCGTAGCGGGGGAGGGACTGAGCAGTTCTTC.

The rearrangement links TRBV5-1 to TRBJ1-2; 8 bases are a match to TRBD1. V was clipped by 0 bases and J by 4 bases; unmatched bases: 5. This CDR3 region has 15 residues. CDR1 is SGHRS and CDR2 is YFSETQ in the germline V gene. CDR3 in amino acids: CASSLGQGRAYGYTF. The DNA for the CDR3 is TGCGCCAGCAGCTTGGGACAGGGGCGCGCCTATGGCTACACCTTC.

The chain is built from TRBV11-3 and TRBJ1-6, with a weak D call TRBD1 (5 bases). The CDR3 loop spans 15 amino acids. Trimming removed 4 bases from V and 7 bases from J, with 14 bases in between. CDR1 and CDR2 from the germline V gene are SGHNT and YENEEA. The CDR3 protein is CASSYRTGVNSPLHF. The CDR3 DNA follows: TGTGCCAGCAGCTATCGGACGGGGGTGAATTCACCCCTCCACTTT.

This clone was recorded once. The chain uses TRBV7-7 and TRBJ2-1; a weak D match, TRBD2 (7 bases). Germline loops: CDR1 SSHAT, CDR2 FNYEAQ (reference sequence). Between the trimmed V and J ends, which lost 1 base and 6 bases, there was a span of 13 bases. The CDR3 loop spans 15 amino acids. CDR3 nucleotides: TGTGCCAGCAGCTTAGACGGGGGGCCGGGCAATGAGCAGTTCTTC. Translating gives CASSLDGGPGNEQFF.

The CDR3 loop reads CASSHRLQFNEKLFF. CDR3 nucleotide sequence: TGCGCCAGCAGCCACCGCTTACAGTTTAATGAAAAACTGTTTTTT. The chain recombines TRBV4-1 with TRBJ1-4; D not certain. The V end lost 3 bases, the J end lost 4 bases, and 12 bases lay between the germline ends. CDR3 length: 15 amino acids. Looked up from germline, CDR1 is MGHRA and CDR2 is YSYEKL.

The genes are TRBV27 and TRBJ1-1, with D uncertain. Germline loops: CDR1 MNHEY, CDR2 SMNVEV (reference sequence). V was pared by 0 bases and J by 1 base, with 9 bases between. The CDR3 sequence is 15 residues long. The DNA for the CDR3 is TGTGCCAGCAGTTTATCGGCGGTGCCGAACACTGAAGCTTTCTTT. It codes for CASSLSAVPNTEAFF.

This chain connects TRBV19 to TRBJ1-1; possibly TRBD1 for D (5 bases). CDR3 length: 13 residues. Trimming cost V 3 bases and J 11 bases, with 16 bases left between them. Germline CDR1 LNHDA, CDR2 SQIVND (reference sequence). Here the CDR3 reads CASSISGEFGAFF. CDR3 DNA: TGTGCCAGTAGTATTTCGGGGGAGTTCGGGGCTTTCTTT. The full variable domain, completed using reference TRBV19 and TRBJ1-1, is DGGITQSPKYLFRKEGQNVTLSCEQNLNHDAMYWYRQDPGQGLRLIYYSQIVNDFQKGDIAEGYSVSREKKESFPLTVTSAQKNPTAFYLCASSISGEFGAFFGQGTRLTVV.

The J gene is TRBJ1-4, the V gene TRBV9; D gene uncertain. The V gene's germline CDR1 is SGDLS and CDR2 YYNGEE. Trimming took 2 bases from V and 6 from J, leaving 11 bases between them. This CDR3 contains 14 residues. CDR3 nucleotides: TGTGCCAGCAGCGTGGGCCAGTGGGATGAAAAACTGTTTTTT. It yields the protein CASSVGQWDEKLFF.

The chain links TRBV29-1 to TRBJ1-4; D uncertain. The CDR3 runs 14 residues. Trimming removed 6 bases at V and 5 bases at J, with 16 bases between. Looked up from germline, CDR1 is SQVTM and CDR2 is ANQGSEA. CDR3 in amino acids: CSVRNRSYNEKLFF. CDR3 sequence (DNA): TGCAGCGTCCGAAACAGAAGTTACAATGAAAAACTGTTTTTT.

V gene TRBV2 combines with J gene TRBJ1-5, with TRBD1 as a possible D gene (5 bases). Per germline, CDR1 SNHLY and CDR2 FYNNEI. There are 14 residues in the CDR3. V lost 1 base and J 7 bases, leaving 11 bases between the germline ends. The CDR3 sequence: CASSEEAGWQPQHF. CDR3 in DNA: TGTGCCAGCAGTGAAGAGGCAGGGTGGCAGCCCCAGCATTTT.

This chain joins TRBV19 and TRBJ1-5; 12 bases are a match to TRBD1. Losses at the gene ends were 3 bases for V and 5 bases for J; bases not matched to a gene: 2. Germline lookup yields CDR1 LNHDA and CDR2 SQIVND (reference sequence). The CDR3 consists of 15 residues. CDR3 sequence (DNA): TGTGCCAGTAGTATGGGACAGGGGGCTGATCAGCCCCAGCATTTT. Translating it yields CASSMGQGADQPQHF.

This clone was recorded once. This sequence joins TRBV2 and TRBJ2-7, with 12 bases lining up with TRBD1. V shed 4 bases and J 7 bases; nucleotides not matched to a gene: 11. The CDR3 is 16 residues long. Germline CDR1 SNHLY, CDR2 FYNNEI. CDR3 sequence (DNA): TGTGCCAGCAGTGGGGGTTTGGGACAGGGGGCTCGGGAGCAGTACTTC. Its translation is CASSGGLGQGAREQYF.

CDR3 loop: CAWSVPGTGYSPLHF. DNA of the CDR3: TGTGCCTGGAGCGTACCCGGGACAGGGTATTCACCCCTCCACTTT. The chain combines TRBV30 with TRBJ1-6; 9 nucleotides line up with TRBD1. J was trimmed by 8 bases and V by 3 bases; bases with no gene match: 8. Per the germline V gene, CDR1 is GTSNPN and CDR2 is SVGIG (reference sequence). The CDR3 is 15 amino acids.

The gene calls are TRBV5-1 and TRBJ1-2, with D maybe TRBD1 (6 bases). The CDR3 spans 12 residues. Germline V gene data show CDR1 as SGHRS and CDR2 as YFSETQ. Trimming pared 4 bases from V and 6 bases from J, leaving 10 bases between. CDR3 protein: CASSIQGDGYTF. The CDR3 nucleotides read TGCGCCAGCAGCATACAGGGAGATGGCTACACCTTC. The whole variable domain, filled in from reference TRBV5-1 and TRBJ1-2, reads KAGVTQTPRYLIKTRGQQVTLSCSPISGHRSVSWYQQTPGQGLQFLFEYFSETQRNKGNFPGRFSGRQFSNSRSEMNVSTLELGDSALYLCASSIQGDGYTFGSGTRLTVV.

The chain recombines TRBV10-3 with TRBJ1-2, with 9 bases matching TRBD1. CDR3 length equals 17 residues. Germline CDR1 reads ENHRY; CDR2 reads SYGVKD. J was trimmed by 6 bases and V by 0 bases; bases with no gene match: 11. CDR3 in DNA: TGTGCCATCAGTGAGTCTGCGACAGGGGGATTTGAGGATGGCTACACCTTC. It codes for CAISESATGGFEDGYTF.